This entry lists 32 T cell receptor beta chains sequenced from one sample in a study of CD8+ T cells in alopecia areata. In each case, RNA was isolated and then reverse transcribed into cDNA as the sequencing template. Some clones are missing from TCRdb's copy, which holds only in-frame ones; the method was immunoSEQ multiplex PCR. The table lists 130,000 to 150,000 clones, 82% of them singletons. Described treatment: oral pan-JAK inhibitor, 5-10 mg twice daily. This specimen was CD8+ T cells sorted from blood, taken at week 4, from a patient treated with tofacitinib. These receptors all stem from a human donor with alopecia areata.

The chain joins TRBV4-1 to TRBJ2-4; 8 positions agree with TRBD1. Germline CDR1 and CDR2: MGHRA and YSYEKL. Germline trimming cut 0 bases from V and 8 bases from J; bases unmatched to any gene: 9. The CDR3 is made up of 16 amino acids. CDR3 sequence reads: CASSQDPGTGLDIQYF. The CDR3 region has the DNA TGCGCCAGCAGCCAAGATCCCGGGACAGGTCTAGACATTCAGTACTTC.

The gene calls are TRBV6-1 and TRBJ1-6; weak D call: TRBD1 (5 bases). The germline V gene has CDR1 MNHNS and CDR2 SASEGT. Trimming cost V 4 bases and J 9 bases, with 10 bases left between them. The CDR3 loop spans 13 amino acids. Written as DNA, the CDR3 is TGTGCCAGCAGTGTATCCGGGACTTCACCCCTCCACTTT. Its translation: CASSVSGTSPLHF.

Of note for this clone: Other DNA sequences in the sample encode the same CDR3. The chain employs TRBV4-1 and TRBJ2-7; D is unresolved. The CDR3 is 13 residues long. V gave up 0 bases and J gave up 3 bases, with 6 bases separating them. CDR1 and CDR2 from the germline V gene are MGHRA and YSYEKL. The CDR3 coding sequence is TGCGCCAGCAGCCAAGATGCGAGCTACGAGCAGTACTTC. It yields the protein CASSQDASYEQYF.

A few counts support this clone. The J gene is TRBJ2-7, the V gene TRBV7-2; D gene unclear. Germline CDR1 SGHTA, CDR2 FQGNSA. The V and J ends lost 3 bases and 7 bases respectively, with 4 bases between them. The CDR3 contains 10 residues. The DNA of the CDR3 is TGTGCCAGCAGCTTCCGGGAGCAGTACTTC. As protein: CASSFREQYF.

The chain has TRBV15 and TRBJ2-5; D tentatively fits TRBD1 or TRBD2 (6 bases each). Near its end, the DNA agrees better with TRBJ2-7, so the J call may be wrong. The CDR3 loop spans 15 amino acids. Germline V CDR1 and CDR2: LNHNV, YYDKDF (reference sequence). CDR3 protein: CATSRAGGAHYEQYF. CDR3 nucleotides: TGTGCCACCAGCAGAGCCGGGGGCGCTCACTACGAGCAGTACTTC.

The chain carries TRBV21-1 and TRBJ1-5. TRBV21-1 is reported as a pseudogene. This CDR3 has 14 residues. The CDR3, as DNA: TGTGCCAGCAGCAAAGCGAGAGGCAGGCAGCCCCAGCATTTT. Protein: CASSKARGRQPQHF.

The rearrangement joins TRBV2 to TRBJ1-1; no firm D call. Germline-derived CDR1 and CDR2 are SNHLY and FYNNEI. This CDR3 is 13 amino acids long. V lost 4 bases and J lost 10, with 16 bases in between. The CDR3 bases are TGTGCCAGCAGTGGGGGAATCTTTCTCGGAGCTTTCTTT. It specifies CASSGGIFLGAFF.

The chain carries TRBV29-1 and TRBJ2-7; D possibly uses TRBD1 or TRBD2 (5 bases each). Germline V lookup: CDR1 SQVTM, CDR2 ANQGSEA. V lost 6 bases and J 2 bases, leaving 17 bases between the germline ends. The CDR3 totals 14 residues. This CDR3 is CSVETAGGTYEQYF. DNA for the CDR3: TGCAGCGTCGAGACAGCAGGAGGAACCTACGAGCAGTACTTC.

The chain couples TRBV5-6 to TRBJ2-5; D may be TRBD1 or TRBD2 (6 bases each). The CDR3 spans 15 residues. With 0 bases removed from V and 5 bases from J, the gap between germline ends came to 14 bases. Germline assignment: CDR1 SGHDT and CDR2 YYEEEE. The CDR3 is CASSLAGAPLETQYF. CDR3 nucleotide sequence: TGTGCCAGCAGCTTGGCGGGGGCCCCCTTGGAGACCCAGTACTTC.

The V and J genes are TRBV29-1 and TRBJ1-1, with D possibly matching TRBD1 (5 bases). Germline CDR1 and CDR2: SQVTM and ANQGSEA. Trimming shortened V by 4 bases and J by 0 bases, and 18 bases separated the two germline ends. This CDR3 comprises 16 residues. The CDR3, as DNA: TGCAGCGTTGTGCAGCCCCTAATGGGGGTGAACACTGAAGCTTTCTTT. Translation: CSVVQPLMGVNTEAFF.

Only one count was recorded for this clone. The chain recombines TRBV5-1 with TRBJ2-7, with TRBD1 matching 7 bases. The V gene's germline CDR1 is SGHRS and CDR2 YFSETQ. J lost 5 bases, V lost 4 bases, and 9 bases had no gene match. The CDR3 runs to 14 residues. The CDR3 loop reads CASSTPTGIHEQYF. The CDR3 nucleotides are TGCGCCAGCAGCACCCCGACAGGGATCCACGAGCAGTACTTC. Variable domain in full (rest from reference TRBV5-1 and TRBJ2-7): KAGVTQTPRYLIKTRGQQVTLSCSPISGHRSVSWYQQTPGQGLQFLFEYFSETQRNKGNFPGRFSGRQFSNSRSEMNVSTLELGDSALYLCASSTPTGIHEQYFGPGTRLTVT.

The chain joins TRBV7-9 to TRBJ2-1; 9 nucleotides align to TRBD1. The CDR3 consists of 16 residues. Per the germline V gene, CDR1 is SEHNR and CDR2 is FQNEAQ (reference sequence). The trim removed 1 base at V and 5 bases at J, leaving 6 bases unmatched. The CDR3 sequence: CASSLVTGGQNNEQFF. The CDR3 bases are TGTGCCAGCAGCTTAGTGACAGGGGGGCAGAACAATGAGCAGTTCTTC.

The chain combines TRBV9 with TRBJ2-5, with a possible D match to TRBD2 (5 bases). V lost 4 bases and J 5 bases, leaving 12 bases between the germline ends. The CDR3 is 13 residues long. The V gene's germline CDR1 is SGDLS and CDR2 YYNGEE. CDR3 amino acids: CASSKRERETQYF. The CDR3 nucleotides read TGTGCCAGCAGCAAACGAGAGCGGGAGACCCAGTACTTC.

The CDR3 here is CASSSPSAVRGETQYF. CDR3 sequence (DNA): TGTGCCAGCTCATCCCCGTCGGCTGTGCGGGGAGAGACCCAGTACTTC. The rearrangement links TRBV18 to TRBJ2-5; D might be TRBD2 (6 bases). The length of the CDR3 is 16 residues. Germline V gene lookup returns CDR1 KGHSH and CDR2 LQKENI. V lost 5 bases and J 4 bases, leaving 20 bases between the germline ends.

The rearrangement links TRBV7-9 to TRBJ2-2; D ambiguous. V lost 5 bases and J 4 bases, leaving 17 bases between the germline ends. CDR1 and CDR2 (germline): SEHNR, FQNEAQ (reference sequence). The CDR3 is 16 amino acids. The CDR3 is CASSPSGNWGTGELFF. The DNA of the CDR3 is TGTGCCAGCAGCCCCTCTGGGAATTGGGGCACCGGGGAGCTGTTTTTT.

The chain has TRBV7-9 and TRBJ1-1, with D maybe TRBD1 (6 bases). Germline-derived CDR1 and CDR2 are SEHNR and FQNEAQ (reference sequence). The CDR3 spans 16 residues. Trimming left V 5 bases short and J 3 bases short, with 19 bases between. Here the CDR3 DNA reads TGTGCCAGCAGCCCGGGAGGGGGAAGGGTGGACACTGAAGCTTTCTTT. Amino acid sequence: CASSPGGGRVDTEAFF.

The chain uses TRBV29-1 and TRBJ2-3; 8 bases agree with TRBD1. This CDR3 contains 16 residues. V lost 2 bases and J lost 2; bases outside the gene matches: 9. CDR1 and CDR2 from the germline V gene are SQVTM and ANQGSEA. CDR3 coding DNA: TGCAGCGTTGAATACAGGGGGTTATTTGACACAGATACGCAGTATTTT. It specifies CSVEYRGLFDTDTQYF.

This clone has a single count. This sample includes further DNA sequences coding for the same CDR3. The V and J genes are TRBV5-1 and TRBJ2-7, with 13 bases aligning to TRBD2. Germline V CDR1 and CDR2: SGHRS, YFSETQ. CDR3 length: 15 amino acids. The V gene end was trimmed by 4 bases and the J gene end by 2 bases; junction bases not matched to a gene: 3. The CDR3 loop reads CASSPTSGGTYEQYF. The CDR3 DNA reads as TGCGCCAGCAGCCCGACTAGCGGGGGGACCTACGAGCAGTACTTC.

The chain has TRBV6-1 and TRBJ1-5; D might be TRBD1 (6 bases). Trimming shortened V by 7 bases and J by 1 base, and 20 bases separated the two germline ends. From germline, CDR1 is MNHNS and CDR2 SASEGT. This CDR3 has 17 residues. The DNA of the CDR3 is TGTGCCAGCATTGAGAGTCCGGGGGCGGTGAGCAATCAGCCCCAGCATTTT. It is translated as CASIESPGAVSNQPQHF.

V usage is TRBV5-1 and J usage is TRBJ2-7; D is unresolved. The CDR3 spans 13 residues. The V gene lost 4 bases and the J gene lost 3 bases, with 11 bases spanning the gap. CDR1 and CDR2 from the germline V gene are SGHRS and YFSETQ. The CDR3 protein is CASSPYALYEQYF. The CDR3, as DNA: TGCGCCAGCAGCCCGTACGCCCTCTACGAGCAGTACTTC.

V and J are TRBV2 and TRBJ2-1; 10 nucleotides align to TRBD2. V gave up 6 bases and J gave up 1 base; unmatched junction bases: 6. The CDR3 length is 16 residues. Germline V gene data show CDR1 as SNHLY and CDR2 as FYNNEI. CDR3 in amino acids: CASSGLAGGSYNEQFF. CDR3 bases: TGTGCCAGCAGCGGATTAGCGGGGGGTTCCTACAATGAGCAGTTCTTC.

V is TRBV18 and J is TRBJ2-7, with D perhaps TRBD2 (5 bases). Between the trimmed V and J ends, which lost 6 bases and 4 bases, there was a span of 16 bases. CDR1 and CDR2 (germline): KGHSH, LQKENI. CDR3 length: 14 residues. In DNA, the CDR3 is TGTGCCAGCTCCTCGGGAAGTTCCAAGTACGAGCAGTACTTC. It yields the protein CASSSGSSKYEQYF.

The chain carries TRBV2 and TRBJ2-5; D gene uncertain. The ends were cut back, 4 bases at V and 5 bases at J, with 11 bases in the middle. The V gene's germline CDR1 is SNHLY and CDR2 FYNNEI. The CDR3 contains 13 residues. CDR3 in DNA: TGTGCCAGCAGTGTTGCACAGATGGAGACCCAGTACTTC. It specifies CASSVAQMETQYF. Full variable domain (remainder filled in from reference TRBV2 and TRBJ2-5): EPEVTQTPSHQVTQMGQEVILRCVPISNHLYFYWYRQILGQKVEFLVSFYNNEISEKSEIFDDQFSVERPDGSNFTLKIRSTKLEDSAMYFCASSVAQMETQYFGPGTRLLVL.

V usage is TRBV10-3 and J usage is TRBJ2-1; 8 nucleotides align to TRBD1. The V segment lost 11 bases and the J segment 10 bases; nucleotides outside the gene matches: 7. Germline loops: CDR1 ENHRY, CDR2 SYGVKD. The CDR3 totals 11 residues. The CDR3 nucleotides read TGTGCCGCCTCGGACAGGGTCGAGCAGTTCTTC. Translating it yields CAASDRVEQFF.

The chain couples TRBV14 to TRBJ1-1; D remains unclear. The CDR3 runs 12 residues. The V gene's germline CDR1 is SGHDN and CDR2 FVKESK. V was clipped by 1 base and J by 2 bases, with 2 bases between them. CDR3 protein: CASSQVNTEAFF. The CDR3 DNA reads as TGTGCCAGCAGCCAAGTTAACACTGAAGCTTTCTTT. Drawing the rest from reference TRBV14 and TRBJ1-1, the complete variable domain is EAGVTQFPSHSVIEKGQTVTLRCDPISGHDNLYWYRRVMGKEIKFLLHFVKESKQDESGMPNNRFLAERTGGTYSTLKVQPAELEDSGVYFCASSQVNTEAFFGQGTRLTVV.

This chain uses TRBV6-5 with TRBJ2-7, with 10 bases matching TRBD1. There are 15 residues in the CDR3. Germline V lookup: CDR1 MNHEY, CDR2 SVGAGI. V dropped 5 bases and J dropped 1; count of bases not matched to a gene: 5. In DNA form, the CDR3 reads TGTGCCAGCAGTGCCCGGACAGGGGGGTCCTACGAGCAGTACTTC. Amino acid sequence: CASSARTGGSYEQYF.

The V call is TRBV5-5, the J call TRBJ2-7, with a possible D match to TRBD1 (5 bases). CDR1 and CDR2 from the germline V gene are SGHKS and YYEKEE (reference sequence). This CDR3 region has 14 residues. V was pared by 0 bases and J by 0 bases, with 7 bases between. CDR3 DNA sequence: TGTGCCAGCAGCTTGGACAGGAGCTCCTACGAGCAGTACTTC. The encoded protein is CASSLDRSSYEQYF.

The rearrangement joins TRBV12-2 to TRBJ2-5. TRBV12-2 is shown as a pseudogene. This CDR3 is built from 12 residues. This CDR3 reads CASRFGAETQYF. The CDR3 region has the DNA TGTGCAAGTCGCTTCGGGGCGGAGACCCAGTACTTC.

The CDR3 reads CASSMAYEQYF. In DNA, the CDR3 is TGTGCCAGCAGTATGGCCTACGAGCAGTACTTC. The chain employs TRBV7-9 and TRBJ2-7; D remains ambiguous. Trimming removed 6 bases from V and 2 bases from J, with 5 bases in between. Germline-derived CDR1 and CDR2 are SEHNR and FQNEAQ (reference sequence). The CDR3 consists of 11 residues.

This sequence joins TRBV7-9 and TRBJ2-7, with D hard to call. This CDR3 has 12 amino acids. Trimming took off 6 bases at V and 5 bases at J, with 11 bases between the two ends. Germline loops: CDR1 SEHNR, CDR2 FQNEAQ (reference sequence). The CDR3 coding sequence is TGTGCCAGCAGTTCTGGGTCCCACGAGCAGTACTTC. Residues: CASSSGSHEQYF.

The chain employs TRBV2 and TRBJ2-3, with 14 bases that match TRBD2. Per the germline V gene, CDR1 is SNHLY and CDR2 is FYNNEI. Trimming cost V 6 bases and J 1 base; bases outside gene matches: 6. This CDR3 region has 17 residues. CDR3 nucleotides: TGTGCCAGCAGCGGACTAGCGGGGGGATTCGGCACAGATACGCAGTATTTT. This encodes CASSGLAGGFGTDTQYF.

As regards this clone: The same CDR3 can be traced to other DNA sequences in this sample. The chain has TRBV7-9 and TRBJ2-1, with 8 bases fitting TRBD2. V lost 5 bases to trimming and J lost 0 bases; unmatched junction nucleotides: 6. Germline-derived CDR1 and CDR2 are SEHNR and FQNEAQ (reference sequence). CDR3 length: 16 amino acids. The CDR3 is CASSPTSGSSYNEQFF. The CDR3 region has the DNA TGTGCCAGCAGCCCTACGAGCGGGAGCTCCTACAATGAGCAGTTCTTC. The whole variable domain, remainder taken from reference TRBV7-9 and TRBJ2-1, is DTGVSQNPRHKITKRGQNVTFRCDPISEHNRLYWYRQTLGQGPEFLTYFQNEAQLEKSRLLSDRFSAERPKGSFSTLEIQRTEQGDSAMYLCASSPTSGSSYNEQFFGPGTRLTVL.